This T cell receptor beta chain is from a study of blood T cell repertoires in COVID-19. Study-level information: T cells, B-cell-depleted T cells, or PBMCs provided the cDNA or gDNA that served as material.

The CDR3 length is 15 residues. Germline V lookup: CDR1 SEHNR, CDR2 FQNEAQ (reference sequence). V trimming: 4 bases; J trimming: 5 bases; junction bases outside the gene matches: 7. This clone was observed a few times. Recruitment covered roughly 24 US areas and drew participants whose ages spanned roughly 18 to 90 years. As processed by the authors: Amplification of reference gene primers was used by the study to estimate nucleated cell counts. TCRdb's copy holds only in-frame clones and misses some; the assay was immunoSEQ multiplex PCR. V and J calls and clone size are copied from that table; D and trimming were computed from the DNA. The table includes approximately 250,000 clones, 85% detected once.

This receptor was obtained from a woman between 45 and 65 years old with acute COVID-19. The chain combines TRBV7-9 with TRBJ1-3; 8 bases map to TRBD1. The sequenced material came from PBMCs or T cells enriched from blood (not recorded which). The CDR3 is CASSWTGTGRNTIYF. The CDR3 nucleotides are TGTGCCAGCAGCTGGACAGGGACGGGAAGAAACACCATATATTTT.